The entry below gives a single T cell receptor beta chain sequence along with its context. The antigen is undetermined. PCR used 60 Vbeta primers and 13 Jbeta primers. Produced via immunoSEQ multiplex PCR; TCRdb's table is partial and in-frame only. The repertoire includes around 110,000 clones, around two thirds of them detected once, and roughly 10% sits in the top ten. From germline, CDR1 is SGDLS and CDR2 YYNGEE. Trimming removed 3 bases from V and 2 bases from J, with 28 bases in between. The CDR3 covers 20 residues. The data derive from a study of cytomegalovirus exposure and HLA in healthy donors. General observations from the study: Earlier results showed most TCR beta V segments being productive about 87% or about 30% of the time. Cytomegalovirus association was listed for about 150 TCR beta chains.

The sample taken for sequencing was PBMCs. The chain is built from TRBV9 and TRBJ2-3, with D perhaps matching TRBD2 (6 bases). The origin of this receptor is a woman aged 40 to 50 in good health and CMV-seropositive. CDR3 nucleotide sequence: TGTGCCAGCAGCGACCTTGGGGGGTCCCATGAGGTATCGATCACAGATACGCAGTATTTT. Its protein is CASSDLGGSHEVSITDTQYF.